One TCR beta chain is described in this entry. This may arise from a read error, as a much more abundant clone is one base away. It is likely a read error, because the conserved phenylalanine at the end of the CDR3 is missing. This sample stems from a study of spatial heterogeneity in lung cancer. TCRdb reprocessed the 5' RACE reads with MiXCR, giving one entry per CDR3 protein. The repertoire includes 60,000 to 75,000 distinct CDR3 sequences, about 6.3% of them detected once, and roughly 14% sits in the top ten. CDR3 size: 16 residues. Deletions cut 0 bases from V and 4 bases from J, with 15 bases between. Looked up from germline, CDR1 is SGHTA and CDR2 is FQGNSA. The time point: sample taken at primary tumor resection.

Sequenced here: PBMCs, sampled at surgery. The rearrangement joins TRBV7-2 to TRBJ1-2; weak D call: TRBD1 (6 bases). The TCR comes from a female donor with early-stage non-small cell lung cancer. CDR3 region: CASSLAARGAVYGYTL. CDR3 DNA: TGTGCCAGCAGCTTAGCGGCTAGGGGGGCTGTCTATGGCTACACCCTC.